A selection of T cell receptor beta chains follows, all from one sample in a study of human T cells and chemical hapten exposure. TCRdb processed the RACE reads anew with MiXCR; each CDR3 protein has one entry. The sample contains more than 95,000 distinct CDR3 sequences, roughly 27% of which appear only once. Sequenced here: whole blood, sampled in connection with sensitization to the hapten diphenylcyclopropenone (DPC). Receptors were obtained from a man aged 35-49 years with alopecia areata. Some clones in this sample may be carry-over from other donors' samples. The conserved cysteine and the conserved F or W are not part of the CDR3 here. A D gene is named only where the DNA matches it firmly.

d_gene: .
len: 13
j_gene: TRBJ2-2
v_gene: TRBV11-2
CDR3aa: ASSRRDSNTGELF

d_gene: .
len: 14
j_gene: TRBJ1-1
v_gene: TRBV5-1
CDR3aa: ASSLWLRDRNTEAF

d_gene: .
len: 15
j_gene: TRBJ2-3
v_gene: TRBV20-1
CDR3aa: SASPPFGQNPTDTQY

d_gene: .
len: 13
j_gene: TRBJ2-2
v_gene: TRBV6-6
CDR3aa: ASSYVPGDTGELF

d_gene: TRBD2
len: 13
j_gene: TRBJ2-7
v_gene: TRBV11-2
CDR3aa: ASSGGRAGAYEQY

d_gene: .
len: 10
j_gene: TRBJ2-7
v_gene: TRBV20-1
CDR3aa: SARGLSYEQY

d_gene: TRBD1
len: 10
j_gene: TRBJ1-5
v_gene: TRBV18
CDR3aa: ASSPGGQPQH

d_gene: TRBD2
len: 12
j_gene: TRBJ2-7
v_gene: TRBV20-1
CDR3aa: SARGGGGSYEQY

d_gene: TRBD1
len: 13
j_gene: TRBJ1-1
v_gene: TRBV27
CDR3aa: ASSPETGRVTEAF

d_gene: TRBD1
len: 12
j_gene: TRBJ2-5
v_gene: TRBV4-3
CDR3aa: ASSRTGGGETQY

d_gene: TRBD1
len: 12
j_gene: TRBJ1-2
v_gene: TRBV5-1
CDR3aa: ASSPARTGNGYT

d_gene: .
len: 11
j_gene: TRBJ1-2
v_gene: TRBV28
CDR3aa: ASSPPDRRGYT

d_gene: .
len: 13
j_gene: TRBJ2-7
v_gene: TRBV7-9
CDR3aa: ASSSQRRAGYEQY

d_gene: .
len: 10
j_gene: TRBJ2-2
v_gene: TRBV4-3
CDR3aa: ASSQVTGELF